Below, 30 T cell receptor beta chains from the same sample are listed, as sequenced in a study of shared clonotypes between healthy human individuals. Method: immunoSEQ multiplex PCR; TCRdb's copy keeps in-frame clones and lacks some. The sample lists approximately 530,000 clones; approximately 95% were seen once. Sequenced sample: naive CD4+ T cells sorted from blood. Regarding subset: CD45RA+ positively selected. The receptors shown here come from a woman in her twenties or thirties in good health.

The CDR3: CASSFSGTPREQYF. The CDR3 DNA is TGTGCCAGCAGCTTTAGCGGGACTCCTAGGGAGCAGTACTTC. This chain connects TRBV7-2 to TRBJ2-7; TRBD2 matches 8 bases. Germline V gives CDR1 SGHTA, CDR2 FQGNSA. This CDR3 comprises 14 residues. V shed 3 bases and J 7 bases; nucleotides not matched to a gene: 8.

The chain is built from TRBV7-9 and TRBJ2-7; 9 bases match TRBD1. The CDR3 contains 15 residues. V was clipped by 4 bases and J by 1 base; unmatched bases: 5. Germline lookup yields CDR1 SEHNR and CDR2 FQNEAQ (reference sequence). The CDR3 nucleotides read TGTGCCAGCAGCTCCAAGGACAGGGGTTCCTACGAGCAGTACTTC. Encoded protein: CASSSKDRGSYEQYF.

This chain connects TRBV29-1 to TRBJ2-3; 15 nucleotides line up with TRBD2. Germline trimming cut 6 bases from V and 5 bases from J; bases unmatched to any gene: 6. This CDR3 has 15 amino acids. CDR1 is SQVTM and CDR2 is ANQGSEA in the germline V gene. The CDR3 DNA is TGCAGCGTAGATGGACTAGCGGGAGGGGTAGATACGCAGTATTTT. Amino acids: CSVDGLAGGVDTQYF.

V gene TRBV18 combines with J gene TRBJ2-1, with D tentatively TRBD1 or TRBD2 (6 bases each). The V end was cut by 1 base, the J end by 6 bases, with 7 bases between. The CDR3 sequence is 13 residues long. CDR1 is KGHSH, CDR2 LQKENI, per germline. The CDR3 coding sequence is TGTGCCAGCTCACCACAGGGGGGCAATGAGCAGTTCTTC. Translation: CASSPQGGNEQFF.

Concerning this clone: Other DNA sequences in this specimen translate into the identical CDR3. The chain couples TRBV7-9 to TRBJ2-2, with no clear D. V lost 0 bases, J lost 0 bases, and 8 bases lay in between. CDR1 and CDR2 (germline): SEHNR, FQNEAQ (reference sequence). This CDR3 is 16 amino acids long. CDR3 DNA sequence: TGTGCCAGCAGCTTAGCGGTTCAGGCGAACACCGGGGAGCTGTTTTTT. Amino acids: CASSLAVQANTGELFF.

This clone is a singleton in its sample. V and J are TRBV6-6 and TRBJ2-7; 7 bases map to TRBD1. The CDR3 is 14 amino acids. Germline CDR1 MNHNY, CDR2 SVGAGI (reference sequence). After removal of 2 bases from V and 4 bases from J, the junction contained 5 bases not matched to a gene. The CDR3 coding sequence is TGTGCCAGCAGTTACAGAGGGACAGATTACGAGCAGTACTTC. As protein: CASSYRGTDYEQYF.

This clone showed up just a few times. The sample holds other DNA sequences that translate to the same CDR3. The J gene is TRBJ1-1, the V gene TRBV18; no clear D. The V and J ends lost 3 bases and 1 base respectively, with 3 bases between them. The CDR3 sequence is 12 residues long. CDR1 KGHSH and CDR2 LQKENI come from the germline V gene. The CDR3 DNA is TGTGCCAGCTCACCGACGAACACTGAAGCTTTCTTT. Amino acids: CASSPTNTEAFF.

In regard to this clone: Other DNA variants within this sample encode the same CDR3. The chain carries TRBV6-5 and TRBJ1-6; TRBD1 might be the D (5 bases). Germline CDR1 is MNHEY and CDR2 is SVGAGI. This CDR3 spans 13 amino acids. Trimming cost V 0 bases and J 13 bases, with 10 bases left between them. CDR3: CASSYSSGPPLHF. The CDR3 DNA reads TGTGCCAGCAGTTACTCTTCAGGGCCTCCCCTCCACTTT.

The rearrangement links TRBV5-1 to TRBJ2-7; D possibly corresponds to TRBD2 (6 bases). The CDR3 runs to 14 residues. V was cut by 0 bases and J by 0 bases, with 7 bases left in between. In germline, CDR1 is SGHRS, CDR2 YFSETQ. This CDR3 is CASSLERASYEQYF. In DNA, the CDR3 is TGCGCCAGCAGCTTGGAGCGGGCCTCCTACGAGCAGTACTTC.

This chain joins TRBV28 and TRBJ1-1; tentative D call: TRBD1 (6 bases). The CDR3 totals 10 residues. The germline V gene encodes CDR1 MDHEN and CDR2 SYDVKM. Deletions cut 8 bases from V and 9 bases from J, with 10 bases between. The CDR3 DNA reads TGTGCCAGCTACAGGGTCAAAGCTTTCTTT. It specifies CASYRVKAFF.

This chain joins TRBV5-4 and TRBJ2-7; TRBD2 matches at 9 bases. This CDR3 is 14 amino acids long. The germline gives CDR1 SGHNT, CDR2 YYREEE (reference sequence). J lost 5 bases, V lost 5 bases, and 8 bases had no gene match. For the CDR3, the DNA is TGTGCCAGCAGGAGTTGGATAGCGGGAGACGAGCAGTACTTC. Its translation: CASRSWIAGDEQYF.

The V gene is TRBV28, the J gene TRBJ1-2; the D is unclear. The CDR3 covers 15 residues. V was pared by 0 bases and J by 0 bases, with 8 bases between. Germline V lookup: CDR1 MDHEN, CDR2 SYDVKM. The CDR3 protein is CASSLWHGANYGYTF. The CDR3 DNA is TGTGCCAGCAGTTTATGGCACGGGGCTAACTATGGCTACACCTTC.

The chain has TRBV19 and TRBJ1-5; a possible D gene is TRBD1 (5 bases). CDR1 and CDR2 from the germline V gene are LNHDA and SQIVND (reference sequence). The CDR3 consists of 16 residues. The V and J ends lost 5 bases and 0 bases respectively, with 14 bases between them. CDR3 DNA: TGTGCCAGTAGTCCAGGGACGGGTTATAGCAATCAGCCCCAGCATTTT. Translating gives CASSPGTGYSNQPQHF.

A word on this clone: Other DNA sequences in this specimen translate into the identical CDR3. This chain links TRBV6-5 with TRBJ2-3; D might be TRBD2 (6 bases). CDR1 MNHEY and CDR2 SVGAGI come from the germline V gene. The CDR3 extends over 12 amino acids. V shed 8 bases and J shed 2 bases, with 8 bases lying between them. This chain's CDR3 is CASRDFTDTQYF. In nucleotides, the CDR3 is TGTGCCAGCCGGGACTTCACAGATACGCAGTATTTT.

This clone was observed a handful of times. CDR3: CASSQDRVPGQPQHF. CDR3 in DNA: TGTGCCAGCAGCCAAGATAGGGTCCCCGGTCAGCCCCAGCATTTT. The rearrangement links TRBV4-2 to TRBJ1-5; unclear D gene. Germline CDR1 LGHNA, CDR2 YNFKEQ. The CDR3 loop spans 15 amino acids. V lost 0 bases, J lost 6 bases, and 12 bases lay in between.

V usage is TRBV4-2 and J usage is TRBJ2-6; D remains ambiguous. Germline-derived CDR1 and CDR2 are LGHNA and YNFKEQ. Trimming cost V 1 base and J 0 bases, with 19 bases left between them. The CDR3 loop spans 20 amino acids. The CDR3 loop reads CASSQVTGRSEISGANVLTF. The CDR3 DNA sequence: TGTGCCAGCAGCCAAGTAACGGGCCGGTCGGAGATCTCTGGGGCCAACGTCCTGACTTTC.

The genes are TRBV5-4 and TRBJ2-6; 12 positions agree with TRBD1. Per the germline V gene, CDR1 is SGHNT and CDR2 is YYREEE (reference sequence). The J segment lost 2 bases and the V segment lost 3 bases, leaving 3 bases of the junction unmatched. The CDR3 is 17 amino acids. The CDR3 nucleotides are TGTGCCAGCAGCTACGGGACAGGGGGCGCTGGGGCCAACGTCCTGACTTTC. This translates into CASSYGTGGAGANVLTF.

The genes are TRBV18 and TRBJ1-6; 9 positions agree with TRBD1. The germline gives CDR1 KGHSH, CDR2 LQKENI. V lost 3 bases and J lost 7; bases outside the gene matches: 1. The CDR3 is made up of 14 amino acids. This CDR3 reads CASSPDRGNSPLHF. The CDR3 coding sequence is TGTGCCAGCTCACCGGACAGGGGAAATTCACCCCTCCACTTT. The whole variable domain, remainder taken from reference TRBV18 and TRBJ1-6, is NAGVMQNPRHLVRRRGQEARLRCSPMKGHSHVYWYRQLPEEGLKFMVYLQKENIIDESGMPKERFSAEFPKEGPSILRIQQVVRGDSAAYFCASSPDRGNSPLHFGNGTRLTVT.

This chain links TRBV7-2 with TRBJ2-3, with D unclear. The germline CDR1 and CDR2 sequences are SGHTA and FQGNSA. Trimming stripped 2 bases from V and 2 bases from J, with 11 bases between. The CDR3 sequence is 15 residues long. CDR3 amino acids: CASSLKRSPTDTQYF. CDR3 coding DNA: TGTGCCAGCAGCTTAAAAAGGAGCCCCACAGATACGCAGTATTTT.

A note on this clone: The identical CDR3 is also encoded by other nucleotide sequences in the sample. The chain joins TRBV19 to TRBJ1-5; the D is unclear. V lost 3 bases to trimming and J lost 1 base, with 7 bases between them. The CDR3 sequence is 14 residues long. Germline CDR1 is LNHDA and CDR2 is SQIVND (reference sequence). CDR3 sequence: CASSILGSNQPQHF. DNA for the CDR3: TGTGCCAGTAGTATCTTGGGGAGCAATCAGCCCCAGCATTTT.

V gene TRBV21-1 combines with J gene TRBJ1-4; TRBD1 is the table's D call and was not checked against the DNA. TRBV21-1 is reported as a pseudogene. This CDR3 spans 15 amino acids. This chain's CDR3 is CASSKEKGKGEKLFF. CDR3 DNA: TGTGCCAGCAGCAAAGAAAAGGGGAAAGGAGAAAAACTGTTTTTT.

The gene calls are TRBV28 and TRBJ2-6, with 14 bases fitting TRBD2. CDR1 and CDR2 from the germline V gene are MDHEN and SYDVKM. The CDR3 contains 21 residues. J lost 0 bases, V lost 2 bases, and 9 bases had no gene match. The CDR3 DNA sequence: TGTGCCAGCAGTTTAGTGACTAGCGGGAGGGCCATCGGCTCTGGGGCCAACGTCCTGACTTTC. It encodes CASSLVTSGRAIGSGANVLTF. The whole variable domain, remainder taken from reference TRBV28 and TRBJ2-6, is DVKVTQSSRYLVKRTGEKVFLECVQDMDHENMFWYRQDPGLGLRLIYFSYDVKMKEKGDIPEGYSVSREKKERFSLILESASTNQTSMYLCASSLVTSGRAIGSGANVLTFGAGSRLTVL.

The rearrangement uses TRBV29-1 and TRBJ1-1; D is uncertain. With 4 bases removed from V and 6 bases from J, the gap between germline ends came to 15 bases. The CDR3 covers 13 residues. In germline, CDR1 is SQVTM, CDR2 ANQGSEA. CDR3 region: CSVVGRLGAEAFF. CDR3 sequence (DNA): TGCAGCGTTGTCGGGCGGCTCGGCGCTGAAGCTTTCTTT.

This CDR3 is CASLRQVDTEAFF. The CDR3 DNA reads TGTGCCAGCCTTCGACAGGTTGACACTGAAGCTTTCTTT. The chain carries TRBV7-9 and TRBJ1-1; D is possibly TRBD1 (6 bases). This CDR3 is built from 13 residues. Germline CDR1 and CDR2: SEHNR and FQNEAQ (reference sequence). V was pared by 8 bases and J by 3 bases, with 13 bases between.

In nucleotides, the CDR3 is TGCGCCAGCAGCCAAGAGTGGCTAGTGCAGGTGGATACGCAGTATTTT. Amino acid sequence: CASSQEWLVQVDTQYF. The chain is built from TRBV4-1 and TRBJ2-3; D gene ambiguous. The CDR3 sequence is 16 residues long. The germline V gene has CDR1 MGHRA and CDR2 YSYEKL. The V gene lost 0 bases and the J gene lost 6 bases, with 16 bases spanning the gap.

This clone has only one observation. The chain is built from TRBV6-6 and TRBJ2-7; 9 bases line up with TRBD2. The germline V gene has CDR1 MNHNY and CDR2 SVGAGI (reference sequence). The CDR3 consists of 14 residues. The V segment lost 5 bases and the J segment 2 bases; nucleotides outside the gene matches: 4. The chain's CDR3 is CASSLAGQAYEQYF. CDR3 nucleotide sequence: TGTGCCAGCAGTCTAGCGGGACAAGCCTACGAGCAGTACTTC.

In this sample, this clone turned up once. V usage is TRBV28 and J usage is TRBJ2-5; maybe TRBD2 (5 bases). In germline, CDR1 is MDHEN, CDR2 SYDVKM. The germline V and J ends were trimmed by 7 bases and 11 bases, with 23 bases remaining between them. This CDR3 is built from 14 residues. The CDR3 region has the DNA TGTGCCAGCACCCCTCTATGGCTAGCTAAAGAGCAGTACTTC. Protein product: CASTPLWLAKEQYF.

CDR3 DNA sequence: TGTGCCAGCTTAGAGCAGACAGGTGGGACCTACGAGCAGTACTTC. Protein product: CASLEQTGGTYEQYF. The V gene is TRBV28, the J gene TRBJ2-7; a weak D match, TRBD1 (6 bases). The CDR3 loop spans 15 amino acids. Germline CDR1 MDHEN, CDR2 SYDVKM. Trimming stripped 8 bases from V and 2 bases from J, with 19 bases between.

This chain uses TRBV2 with TRBJ1-2, with D possibly being TRBD1 (6 bases). V lost 4 bases to trimming and J lost 7 bases, with 19 bases between them. CDR1 and CDR2 (germline): SNHLY, FYNNEI. CDR3 size: 15 residues. This CDR3 is CASSGYSAGVSGYTF. As DNA, the CDR3 is TGTGCCAGCAGTGGTTACAGCGCAGGGGTGAGTGGCTACACCTTC.

The rearrangement joins TRBV4-1 to TRBJ2-1, with 7 nucleotides matching TRBD2. The CDR3 consists of 15 residues. After removal of 0 bases from V and 5 bases from J, the junction contained 4 bases not matched to a gene. Looked up from germline, CDR1 is MGHRA and CDR2 is YSYEKL. This CDR3 is CASSQDLGRNNEQFF. The CDR3 DNA sequence: TGCGCCAGCAGCCAAGACCTCGGGAGGAACAATGAGCAGTTCTTC.